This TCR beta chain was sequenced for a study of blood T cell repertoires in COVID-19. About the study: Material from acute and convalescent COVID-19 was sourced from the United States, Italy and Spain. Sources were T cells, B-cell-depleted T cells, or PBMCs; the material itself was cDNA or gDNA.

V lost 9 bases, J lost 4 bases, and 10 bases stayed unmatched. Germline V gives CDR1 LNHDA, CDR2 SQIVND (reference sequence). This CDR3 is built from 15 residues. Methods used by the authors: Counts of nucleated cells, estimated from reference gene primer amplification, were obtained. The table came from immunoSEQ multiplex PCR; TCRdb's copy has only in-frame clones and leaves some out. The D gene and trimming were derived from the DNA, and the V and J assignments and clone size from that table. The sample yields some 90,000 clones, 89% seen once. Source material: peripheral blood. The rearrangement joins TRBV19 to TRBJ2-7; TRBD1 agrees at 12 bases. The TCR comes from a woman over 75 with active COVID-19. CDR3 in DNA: TGTGCCAGCCTGGACCCGGGACAGGGGGCTTACGAGCAGTACTTC. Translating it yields CASLDPGQGAYEQYF.